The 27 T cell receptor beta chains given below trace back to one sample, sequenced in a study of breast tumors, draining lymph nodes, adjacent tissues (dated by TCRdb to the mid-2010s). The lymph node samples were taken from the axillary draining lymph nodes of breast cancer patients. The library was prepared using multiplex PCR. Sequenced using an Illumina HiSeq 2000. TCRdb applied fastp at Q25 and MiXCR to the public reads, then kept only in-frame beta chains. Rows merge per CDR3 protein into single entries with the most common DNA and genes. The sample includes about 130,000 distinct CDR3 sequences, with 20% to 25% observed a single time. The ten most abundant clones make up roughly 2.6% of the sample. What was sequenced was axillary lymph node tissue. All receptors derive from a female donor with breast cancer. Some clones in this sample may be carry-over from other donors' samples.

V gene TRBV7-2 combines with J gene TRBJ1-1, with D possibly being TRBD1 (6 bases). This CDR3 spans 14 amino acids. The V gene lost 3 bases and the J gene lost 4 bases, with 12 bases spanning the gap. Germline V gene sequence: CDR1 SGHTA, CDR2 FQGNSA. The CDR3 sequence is CASSFRGGGTEAFF. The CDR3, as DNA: TGTGCCAGCAGCTTCCGAGGGGGAGGCACTGAAGCTTTCTTT.

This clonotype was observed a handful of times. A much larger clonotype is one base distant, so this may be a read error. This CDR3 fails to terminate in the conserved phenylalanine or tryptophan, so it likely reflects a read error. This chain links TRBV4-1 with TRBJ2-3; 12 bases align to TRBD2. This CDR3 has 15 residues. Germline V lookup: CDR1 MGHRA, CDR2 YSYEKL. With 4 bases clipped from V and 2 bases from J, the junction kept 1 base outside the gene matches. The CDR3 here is CASSPSGRATDTQYS. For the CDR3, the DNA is TGCGCCAGCAGCCCTAGCGGGAGGGCCACAGATACGCAGTATTCT.

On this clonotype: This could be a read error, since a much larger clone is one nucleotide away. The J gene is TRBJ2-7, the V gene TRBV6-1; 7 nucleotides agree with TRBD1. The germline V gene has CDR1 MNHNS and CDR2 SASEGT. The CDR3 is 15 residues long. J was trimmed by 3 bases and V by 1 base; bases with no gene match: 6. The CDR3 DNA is TGTGCCAGCAGTGAAGGGGTACAGGGGATCTACGAGCAGTACTTC. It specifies CASSEGVQGIYEQYF.

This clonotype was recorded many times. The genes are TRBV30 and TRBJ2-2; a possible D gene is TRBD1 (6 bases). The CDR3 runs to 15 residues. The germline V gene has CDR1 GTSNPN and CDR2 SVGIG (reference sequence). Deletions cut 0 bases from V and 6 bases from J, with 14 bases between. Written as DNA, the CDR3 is TGTGCCTGGAGTGTAACAGGGCTAGAGGCCGGGGAGCTGTTTTTT. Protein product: CAWSVTGLEAGELFF.

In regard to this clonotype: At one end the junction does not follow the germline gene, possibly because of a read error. The CDR3 loop is CASSLRGMAGNTLYF. The DNA for the CDR3 is TGTGCCAGCAGCTTAAGGGGAATGGCGGGAAACACCTTATATTTT. The chain has TRBV5-6 and TRBJ1-3; tentatively, D is TRBD1 (5 bases). CDR1 and CDR2 (germline): SGHDT, YYEEEE. This CDR3 comprises 15 residues.

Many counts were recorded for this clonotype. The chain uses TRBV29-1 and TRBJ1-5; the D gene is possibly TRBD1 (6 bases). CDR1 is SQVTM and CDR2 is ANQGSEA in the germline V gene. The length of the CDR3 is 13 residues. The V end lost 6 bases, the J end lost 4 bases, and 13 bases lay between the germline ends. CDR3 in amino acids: CSVARTENQPQHF. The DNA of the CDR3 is TGCAGCGTAGCCCGGACAGAAAATCAGCCCCAGCATTTT.

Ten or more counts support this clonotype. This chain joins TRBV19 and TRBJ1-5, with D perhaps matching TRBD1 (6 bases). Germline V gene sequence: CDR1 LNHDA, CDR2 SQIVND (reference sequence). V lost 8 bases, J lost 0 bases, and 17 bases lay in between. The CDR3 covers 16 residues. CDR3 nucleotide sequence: TGTGCCAGTCAAGGGGGAGGGGCATATAGCAATCAGCCCCAGCATTTT. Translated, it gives CASQGGGAYSNQPQHF.

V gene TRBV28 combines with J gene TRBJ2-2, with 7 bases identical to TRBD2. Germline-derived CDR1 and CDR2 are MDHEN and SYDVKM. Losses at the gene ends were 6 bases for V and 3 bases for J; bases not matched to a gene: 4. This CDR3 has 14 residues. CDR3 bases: TGTGCCAGCAGGCCTAGCGGATACACCGGGGAGCTGTTTTTT. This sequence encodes CASRPSGYTGELFF.

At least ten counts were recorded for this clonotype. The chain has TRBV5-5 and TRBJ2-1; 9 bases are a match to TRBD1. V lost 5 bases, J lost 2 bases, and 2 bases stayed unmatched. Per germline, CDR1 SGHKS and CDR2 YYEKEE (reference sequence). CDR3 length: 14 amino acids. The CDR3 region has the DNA TGTGCCAGCAGGACAGGGGGTACCTACAATGAGCAGTTCTTC. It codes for CASRTGGTYNEQFF.

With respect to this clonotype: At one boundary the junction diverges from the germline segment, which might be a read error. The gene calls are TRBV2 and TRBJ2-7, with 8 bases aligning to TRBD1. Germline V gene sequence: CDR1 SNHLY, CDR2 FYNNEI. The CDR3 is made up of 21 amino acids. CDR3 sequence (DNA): TGCGCCAGCAGTTCCTGGACAGGGAAGGCAATGGATACTCTACCGCTATACGAGCAGTACTTC. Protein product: CASSSWTGKAMDTLPLYEQYF. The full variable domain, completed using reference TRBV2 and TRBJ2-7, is EPEVTQTPSHQVTQMGQEVILRCVPISNHLYFYWYRQILGQKVEFLVSFYNNEISEKSEIFDDQFSVERPDGSNFTLKIRSTKLEDSAMYFCASSSWTGKAMDTLPLYEQYFGPGTRLTVT.

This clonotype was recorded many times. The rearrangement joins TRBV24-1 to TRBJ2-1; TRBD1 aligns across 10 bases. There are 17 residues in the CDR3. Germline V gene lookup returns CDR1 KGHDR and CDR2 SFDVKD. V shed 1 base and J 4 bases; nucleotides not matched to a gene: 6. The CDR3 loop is CATSDLPTGGGYNEQFF. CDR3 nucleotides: TGTGCCACCAGTGATTTACCGACAGGGGGCGGATACAATGAGCAGTTCTTC.

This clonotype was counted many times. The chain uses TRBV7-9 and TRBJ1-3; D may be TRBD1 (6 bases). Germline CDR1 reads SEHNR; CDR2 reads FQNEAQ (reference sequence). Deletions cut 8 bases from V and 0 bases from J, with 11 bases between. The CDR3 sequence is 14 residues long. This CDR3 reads CASGDTISGNTIYF. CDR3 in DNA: TGTGCCAGCGGGGACACTATCTCTGGAAACACCATATATTTT.

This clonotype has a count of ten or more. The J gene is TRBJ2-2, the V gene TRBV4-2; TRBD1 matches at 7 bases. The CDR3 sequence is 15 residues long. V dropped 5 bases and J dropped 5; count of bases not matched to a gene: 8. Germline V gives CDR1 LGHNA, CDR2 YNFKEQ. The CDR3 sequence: CASSAQGQSTGELFF. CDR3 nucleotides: TGTGCCAGCAGCGCACAGGGACAGTCGACCGGGGAGCTGTTTTTT.

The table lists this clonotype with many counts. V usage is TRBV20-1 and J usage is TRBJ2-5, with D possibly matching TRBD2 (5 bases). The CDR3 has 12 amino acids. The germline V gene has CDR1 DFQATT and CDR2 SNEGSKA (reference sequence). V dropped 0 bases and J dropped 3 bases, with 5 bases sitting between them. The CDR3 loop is CSAREREETQYF. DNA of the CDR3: TGCAGTGCTAGAGAGAGGGAAGAGACCCAGTACTTC.

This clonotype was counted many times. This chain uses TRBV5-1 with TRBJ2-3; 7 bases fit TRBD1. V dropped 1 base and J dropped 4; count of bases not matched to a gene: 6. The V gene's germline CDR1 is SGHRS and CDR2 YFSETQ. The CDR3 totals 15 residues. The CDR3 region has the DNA TGCGCCAGCAGCTTGCAGACAGGGTGGGCAGATACGCAGTATTTT. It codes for CASSLQTGWADTQYF.

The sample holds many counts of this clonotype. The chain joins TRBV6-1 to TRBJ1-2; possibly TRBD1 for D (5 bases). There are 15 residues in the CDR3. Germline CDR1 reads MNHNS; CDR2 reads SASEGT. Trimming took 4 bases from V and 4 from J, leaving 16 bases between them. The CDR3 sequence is CASSGGVGGVYGYTF. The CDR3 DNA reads TGTGCCAGCAGTGGCGGGGTGGGAGGGGTCTATGGCTACACCTTC.

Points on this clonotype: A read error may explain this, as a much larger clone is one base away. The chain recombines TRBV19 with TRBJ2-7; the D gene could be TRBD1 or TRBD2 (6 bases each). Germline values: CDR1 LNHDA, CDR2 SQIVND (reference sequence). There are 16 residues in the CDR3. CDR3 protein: CASSIDPGASAYGQYF. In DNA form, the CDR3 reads TGTGCCAGTAGTATAGATCCAGGGGCTAGCGCCTACGGGCAGTACTTC.

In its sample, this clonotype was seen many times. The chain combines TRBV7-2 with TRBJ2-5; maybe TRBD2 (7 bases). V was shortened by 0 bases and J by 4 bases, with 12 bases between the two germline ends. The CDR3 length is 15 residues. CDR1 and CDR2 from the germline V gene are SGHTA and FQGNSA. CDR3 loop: CASSLAGRGRETQYF. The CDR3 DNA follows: TGTGCCAGCAGCTTAGCGGGGAGGGGGAGAGAGACCCAGTACTTC.

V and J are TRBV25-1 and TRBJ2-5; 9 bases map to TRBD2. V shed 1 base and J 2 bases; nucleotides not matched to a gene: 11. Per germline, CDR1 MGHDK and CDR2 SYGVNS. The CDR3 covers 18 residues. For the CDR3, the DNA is TGTGCCAGCAGTGAATGGCGAGGGGGCGGGAGGGTTCAAGAGACCCAGTACTTC. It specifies CASSEWRGGGRVQETQYF.

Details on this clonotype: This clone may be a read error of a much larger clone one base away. The CDR3 here is CASSLAASGGVSEQFF. CDR3 bases: TGTGCCAGCAGTTTAGCGGCTAGCGGGGGGGTTAGTGAGCAGTTCTTC. The rearrangement joins TRBV12-5 to TRBJ2-1; 12 nucleotides agree with TRBD2. Germline V gene sequence: CDR1 LGHNT, CDR2 FRNRAP. This CDR3 is 16 amino acids long.

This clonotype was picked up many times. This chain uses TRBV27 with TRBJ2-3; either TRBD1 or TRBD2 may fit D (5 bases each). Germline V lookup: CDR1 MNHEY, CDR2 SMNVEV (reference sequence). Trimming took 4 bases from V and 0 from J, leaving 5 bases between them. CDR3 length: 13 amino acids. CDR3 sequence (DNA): TGTGCCAGCAGTTGGGACAGCACAGATACGCAGTATTTT. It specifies CASSWDSTDTQYF.

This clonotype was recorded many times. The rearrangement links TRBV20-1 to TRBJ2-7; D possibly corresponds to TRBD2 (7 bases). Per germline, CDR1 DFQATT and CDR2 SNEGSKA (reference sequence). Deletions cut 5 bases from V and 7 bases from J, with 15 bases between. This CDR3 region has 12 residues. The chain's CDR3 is CSASTGRGEQYF. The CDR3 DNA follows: TGCAGTGCTTCAACAGGGAGGGGGGAGCAGTACTTC.

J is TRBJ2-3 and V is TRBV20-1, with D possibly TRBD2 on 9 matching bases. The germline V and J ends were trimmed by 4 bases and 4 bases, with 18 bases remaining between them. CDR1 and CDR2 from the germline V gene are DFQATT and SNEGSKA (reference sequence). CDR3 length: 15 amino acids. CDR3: CSATGGGGVPDTQYF. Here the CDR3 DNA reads TGCAGTGCTACAGGGGGCGGGGGGGTCCCAGATACGCAGTATTTT.

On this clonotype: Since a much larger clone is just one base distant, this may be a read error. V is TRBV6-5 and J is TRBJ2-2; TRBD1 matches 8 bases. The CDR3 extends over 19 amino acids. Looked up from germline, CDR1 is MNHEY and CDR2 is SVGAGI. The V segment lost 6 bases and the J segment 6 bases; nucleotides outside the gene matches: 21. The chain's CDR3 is CASSLRGPSFVGFAGELFF. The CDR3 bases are TGTGCCAGCAGCCTCAGGGGGCCATCTTTTGTGGGCTTCGCCGGGGAGCTGTTTTTT.

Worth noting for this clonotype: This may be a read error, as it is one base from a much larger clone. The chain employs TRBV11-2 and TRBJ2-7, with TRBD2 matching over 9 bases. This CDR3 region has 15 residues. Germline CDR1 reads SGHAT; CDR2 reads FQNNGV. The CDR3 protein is CASSLVPSGTSEQCF. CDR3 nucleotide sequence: TGTGCCAGCAGCTTAGTTCCTAGCGGGACCTCCGAGCAGTGCTTC.

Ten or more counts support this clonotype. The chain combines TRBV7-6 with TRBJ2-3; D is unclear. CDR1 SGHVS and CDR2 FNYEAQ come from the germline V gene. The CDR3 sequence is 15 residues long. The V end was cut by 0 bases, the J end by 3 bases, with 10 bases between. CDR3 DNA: TGTGCCAGCAGCTTAGCTTCGGGCACAACAGATACGCAGTATTTT. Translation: CASSLASGTTDTQYF.

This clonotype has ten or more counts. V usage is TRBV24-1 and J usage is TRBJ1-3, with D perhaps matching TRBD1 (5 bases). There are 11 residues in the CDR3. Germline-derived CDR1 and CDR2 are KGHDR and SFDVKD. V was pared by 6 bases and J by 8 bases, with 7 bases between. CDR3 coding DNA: TGTGCCACCAGTCAGGGAGACACCATATATTTT. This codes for CATSQGDTIYF.